Here is one T cell receptor beta chain with its context. What it binds is unknown. The data stem from a study of shared clonotypes between healthy human individuals. Study results and limitations: Clonotype sharing across several donors was observed for around 5% of naive CD4 clonotypes. Incomplete sequencing of sorted subsets was indicated by rarefaction despite large depth.

From germline, CDR1 is SGHRS and CDR2 YFSETQ. Trimming took off 5 bases at V and 0 bases at J, with 4 bases between the two ends. This CDR3 contains 12 residues. Measured with immunoSEQ multiplex PCR; TCRdb has only the in-frame clones, and not every one. The profile shows about 2,100,000 clones, about 93% of them singletons. Terminally differentiated effector memory CD45RA+ cells were excluded by CCR7 positive selection of CD45RO-negative cells. Material for sequencing was naive CD8+ T cells from PBMCs. The chain couples TRBV5-1 to TRBJ2-3; D is undetermined. The origin of this receptor is a man aged 18-30 years in good health. Some clones in this sample may be carry-over from other donors' samples. The chain's CDR3 is CASRRSTDTQYF. The CDR3 nucleotides are TGCGCCAGCAGGCGGAGCACAGATACGCAGTATTTT.